This TCR beta chain stems from a study of CD8 T cells in Susac syndrome. V lost 7 bases to trimming and J lost 1 base, with 13 bases between them. The CDR3 runs to 14 residues. RNA, at about 0.45 to 1 ug, was reverse transcribed with random hexamers. Amplification of TCR beta CDR3 by immunoSEQ multiplex PCR spanned 54 Vbeta and 13 Jbeta. TCRdb reprocessed the immunoSEQ multiplex PCR reads with MiXCR, giving one entry per CDR3 protein. The sample contains approximately 150,000 distinct CDR3 sequences, roughly 76% of which appear only once. Sequencing of TCR beta was carried out in blood CD8+ and CD4+ T cells. Negative isolation was used for CD8+ and CD4+ T cells, and FACS enrichment was applied to TEMRA cells.

Sequences were obtained from CD8+ T cells from PBMCs. J is TRBJ2-5 and V is TRBV12-3 or TRBV12-4; D not resolved. This sequence originates from a human donor with multiple sclerosis. CDR3 region: CASNSQDLQETQYF. Written as DNA, the CDR3 is TGTGCCAGCAATAGTCAAGATCTCCAAGAGACCCAGTACTTC.